Listed here are 16 T cell receptor beta chains from one sample, sequenced in a study of blood T cell repertoires in COVID-19. Method: immunoSEQ multiplex PCR; TCRdb's copy keeps in-frame clones and lacks some. In the table there are fewer than 200,000 clones, roughly 80% of which are singletons. The specimen sequenced was PBMCs or T cells enriched from blood (not recorded which). The source is a woman in her sixties or seventies with acute COVID-19.

The count of this clone is one. A junction boundary mismatches the germline segment, possibly from a read error. This chain uses TRBV19 with TRBJ1-1; 7 nucleotides agree with TRBD1. This CDR3 has 14 amino acids. Germline CDR1 reads LNHDA; CDR2 reads SQIVND (reference sequence). The CDR3 here is CASITGTANTEAFF. DNA of the CDR3: TGTGCAAGTATTACGGGGACAGCGAACACTGAAGCTTTCTTT.

The rearrangement uses TRBV7-2 and TRBJ2-7, with 7 positions matching TRBD2. Germline values: CDR1 SGHTA, CDR2 FQGNSA. This CDR3 has 15 residues. V shed 3 bases, J shed 2 bases, and the junction held 7 bases outside the gene matches. This CDR3 reads CASSFVSSGTYEQYF. The CDR3 DNA sequence: TGTGCCAGCAGCTTTGTTTCTAGCGGTACCTACGAGCAGTACTTC.

The rearrangement joins TRBV5-6 to TRBJ1-1, with TRBD1 as a possible D gene (6 bases). Per germline, CDR1 SGHDT and CDR2 YYEEEE. Trimming left V 6 bases short and J 5 bases short, with 11 bases between. This CDR3 comprises 12 residues. The chain's CDR3 is CASTYTGTEAFF. CDR3 sequence (DNA): TGTGCCAGCACCTACACAGGGACTGAAGCTTTCTTT. The full variable domain, rest sourced from reference TRBV5-6 and TRBJ1-1, is DAGVTQSPTHLIKTRGQQVTLRCSPKSGHDTVSWYQQALGQGPQFIFQYYEEEERQRGNFPDRFSGHQFPNYSSELNVNALLLGDSALYLCASTYTGTEAFFGQGTRLTVV.

The rearrangement joins TRBV4-3 to TRBJ1-2; D is unclear. Trimming removed 0 bases at V and 8 bases at J, with 19 bases between. CDR1 is LGHNA and CDR2 is YSLEER in the germline V gene. CDR3 length: 16 amino acids. CDR3 sequence (DNA): TGCGCCAGCAGCCAAGACCTCGGTGCAGGCAGAACGGGCTACACCTTC. This sequence encodes CASSQDLGAGRTGYTF.

This chain connects TRBV5-8 to TRBJ2-3; 12 nucleotides agree with TRBD2. This CDR3 region has 17 residues. Trimming removed 7 bases from V and 4 bases from J; junction bases left unmatched: 13. Per germline, CDR1 SGHTS and CDR2 YDEGEE. The CDR3 loop is CASLFGRTSGVADTQYF. As DNA, the CDR3 is TGTGCCAGCCTCTTCGGGCGGACTAGCGGGGTGGCAGATACGCAGTATTTT.

This chain joins TRBV20-1 and TRBJ1-5; 8 bases agree with TRBD1. Germline CDR1 DFQATT, CDR2 SNEGSKA (reference sequence). The J segment lost 8 bases and the V segment lost 3 bases, leaving 9 bases of the junction unmatched. The CDR3 is 14 amino acids. The CDR3 nucleotides read TGCAGTGCTAGTCGACAGGGGCCCAGGGAGCCCCAGCATTTT. Translating it yields CSASRQGPREPQHF.

This clone was counted only a few times. V usage is TRBV10-1 and J usage is TRBJ2-3, with 8 bases matching TRBD2. Per germline, CDR1 WNHNN and CDR2 SYGVQD (reference sequence). The length of the CDR3 is 14 residues. The junction had 1 base not matched to a gene; V was cut back by 0 bases and J by 5 bases. The CDR3 bases are TGCGCCAGCAGTGAGTCAGCGGGAGAAGATACGCAGTATTTT. Its protein product is CASSESAGEDTQYF.

The chain carries TRBV19 and TRBJ2-7, with D perhaps TRBD2 (5 bases). The CDR3 totals 14 residues. The V end lost 5 bases, the J end lost 3 bases, and 14 bases lay between the germline ends. The germline V gene has CDR1 LNHDA and CDR2 SQIVND (reference sequence). CDR3 sequence: CASSLRTLNYEQYF. The CDR3 region has the DNA TGTGCCAGTAGTCTACGGACTCTCAACTACGAGCAGTACTTC. The full variable domain, rest sourced from reference TRBV19 and TRBJ2-7, is DGGITQSPKYLFRKEGQNVTLSCEQNLNHDAMYWYRQDPGQGLRLIYYSQIVNDFQKGDIAEGYSVSREKKESFPLTVTSAQKNPTAFYLCASSLRTLNYEQYFGPGTRLTVT.

The chain links TRBV5-4 to TRBJ2-7; the D gene is possibly TRBD2 (6 bases). The CDR3 sequence is 14 residues long. V was pared by 5 bases and J by 3 bases, with 15 bases between. CDR1 is SGHNT, CDR2 YYREEE, per germline (reference sequence). DNA of the CDR3: TGTGCCAGCAGTGCCTACATGACTAGCTACGAGCAGTACTTC. Protein sequence: CASSAYMTSYEQYF.

This chain uses TRBV28 with TRBJ1-2; maybe TRBD1 (6 bases). CDR1 is MDHEN and CDR2 is SYDVKM in the germline V gene. This CDR3 is 15 amino acids long. Trimming left V 6 bases short and J 0 bases short, with 14 bases between. The CDR3 sequence: CASSTTTGSNYGYTF. The CDR3, as DNA: TGTGCCAGCAGCACTACGACAGGATCTAACTATGGCTACACCTTC.

The genes are TRBV5-1 and TRBJ2-7, with 8 bases matching TRBD2. The CDR3 has 16 residues. Germline-derived CDR1 and CDR2 are SGHRS and YFSETQ. V gave up 2 bases and J gave up 3 bases; unmatched junction bases: 10. This CDR3 is CASSLLRTSGHYEQYF. CDR3 sequence (DNA): TGCGCCAGCAGCTTACTGCGAACTAGCGGACACTACGAGCAGTACTTC.

The CDR3, as DNA: TGTGCCAGCAGCCAAGATTTGAGGGCCCTTAACTATGGCTACACCTTC. It specifies CASSQDLRALNYGYTF. The rearrangement links TRBV3-1 (or the pseudogene TRBV3-2) to TRBJ1-2; no firm D call. CDR1 LGHDT and CDR2 YNNKEL come from the germline V gene (reference sequence). V lost 0 bases, J lost 1 base, and 12 bases lay in between. The CDR3 is made up of 16 amino acids.

The gene calls are TRBV7-9 and TRBJ1-2; the match to TRBD1 covers 7 bases. Germline CDR1 SEHNR, CDR2 FQNEAQ (reference sequence). The CDR3 sequence is 14 residues long. Trimming took 5 bases from V and 4 from J; bases not matched to a gene: 7. CDR3 protein: CASSPRDSVYGYTF. The CDR3 bases are TGTGCCAGCAGCCCCAGGGACAGCGTCTATGGCTACACCTTC. Variable domain in full (rest from reference TRBV7-9 and TRBJ1-2): DTGVSQNPRHKITKRGQNVTFRCDPISEHNRLYWYRQTLGQGPEFLTYFQNEAQLEKSRLLSDRFSAERPKGSFSTLEIQRTEQGDSAMYLCASSPRDSVYGYTFGSGTRLTVV.

The chain combines TRBV6-5 with TRBJ2-5, with D tentatively TRBD2 (7 bases). Deletions cut 6 bases from V and 6 bases from J, with 14 bases between. The CDR3 is 13 residues long. Germline loops: CDR1 MNHEY, CDR2 SVGAGI. DNA of the CDR3: TGTGCCAGCAGCCCCGGGGGGCGGCAGACCCAGTACTTC. Translation gives CASSPGGRQTQYF.

Remarks on this clone: The DNA is left out, because the CDR3 cannot be placed on it with certainty; the CDR3 is given as TCRdb lists it. The chain employs TRBV6-5 and TRBJ1-2; TRBD1 was called by the table and not checked on the DNA. Looked up from germline, CDR1 is MNHEY and CDR2 is SVGAGI. Termini included, the CDR3 measures 12 amino acids. This chain's CDR3 is CASSFGQGAFTF.

This clone was seen more than once but under ten times. This sequence joins TRBV3-1 (or the pseudogene TRBV3-2) and TRBJ1-1; D is perhaps TRBD1 (5 bases). The CDR3 is 14 residues long. V lost 4 bases and J lost 3, with 12 bases in between. Germline V gene sequence: CDR1 LGHDT, CDR2 YNNKEL (reference sequence). CDR3 amino acids: CASSLGAGYTEAFF. Here the CDR3 DNA reads TGTGCCAGCAGCCTAGGGGCGGGGTACACTGAAGCTTTCTTT.